The 4 T cell receptor beta chains reported below all come from one sample, sequenced in a study of OX40 agonist ivuxolimab in advanced cancers. Here immunoSEQ multiplex PCR was the method, and the copy in TCRdb shows in-frame clones only, minus some. The sample comprises over 30,000 clones, roughly 78% of which are singletons, and roughly 2% rests with the top ten. Material: CD4+ or CD8+ T cells sorted from blood, obtained in a trial of the OX40 agonist ivuxolimab. Receptors were obtained from an adult with an advanced solid tumor such as melanoma, head and neck, liver or kidney cancer.

This chain uses TRBV10-3 with TRBJ1-1; no clear D gene. There are 18 residues in the CDR3. V lost 3 bases and J 6 bases, leaving 26 bases between the germline ends. Per germline, CDR1 ENHRY and CDR2 SYGVKD. The CDR3 bases are TGTGCCATCAGTGACGGTCCGGTCGGCAGTGGGGATGGGGCTGAAGCTTTCTTT. Protein sequence: CAISDGPVGSGDGAEAFF.

CDR3 amino acids: CASSYPGQRQPQHF. The CDR3 DNA is TGCGCCAGCAGCTACCCGGGACAGAGGCAGCCCCAGCATTTT. The chain has TRBV4-1 and TRBJ1-5; 7 bases are shared with TRBD1. Germline V lookup: CDR1 MGHRA, CDR2 YSYEKL. This CDR3 has 14 amino acids. The V and J ends lost 5 bases and 7 bases, in that order; junction bases with no gene match: 8.

The chain carries TRBV27 and TRBJ2-1, with 9 positions matching TRBD2. This CDR3 comprises 15 residues. The germline V gene encodes CDR1 MNHEY and CDR2 SMNVEV (reference sequence). The J segment lost 3 bases and the V segment lost 6 bases, leaving 6 bases of the junction unmatched. CDR3 in amino acids: CASSEGLANYNEQFF. In nucleotides, the CDR3 is TGTGCCAGCAGCGAGGGACTAGCTAACTACAATGAGCAGTTCTTC.

Details on this clone: An end of the junction differs from the germline gene, which may be a read error. This chain connects TRBV7-7 to TRBJ2-2, with D unresolved. From germline, CDR1 is SSHAT and CDR2 FNYEAQ (reference sequence). This CDR3 region has 16 residues. CDR3 sequence reads: CASSLEWWPGTGELFF. CDR3 DNA: TGTGCTAGCAGCTTAGAATGGTGGCCGGGCACCGGGGAGCTGTTTTTT.